The 7 T cell receptor beta chains reported below all come from one sample, sequenced in a study of graft-versus-host responses after intestinal transplantation. The protocol was immunoSEQ multiplex PCR, while the TCRdb copy is restricted to in-frame clones and leaves out a portion. The data show just over 70,000 clones, with over 70% seen just once and 0.35% to 0.4% held by the top ten. For these TCRs, the target antigens are not known. Material: unstimulated CD4+ T cells sorted from spleen or lymph node cells, obtained before transplant. These receptors were taken from a human donor who was the organ donor for an intestinal transplant.

This clone has just a few counts. The V gene is TRBV5-6, the J gene TRBJ2-1; TRBD2 is a possible D gene (5 bases). The V and J ends lost 2 bases and 4 bases respectively, with 16 bases between them. The germline CDR1 and CDR2 sequences are SGHDT and YYEEEE. The length of the CDR3 is 16 residues. The CDR3 DNA follows: TGTGCCAGCAGCTTAAGATCCTCGTCGGGATACAATGAGCAGTTCTTC. It yields the protein CASSLRSSSGYNEQFF.

The chain joins TRBV6-5 to TRBJ1-1, with TRBD1 matching over 9 bases. The J segment lost 4 bases and the V segment lost 4 bases, leaving 7 bases of the junction unmatched. CDR1 and CDR2 from the germline V gene are MNHEY and SVGAGI. The CDR3 covers 15 residues. The chain's CDR3 is CASSLGRDRATEAFF. CDR3 nucleotide sequence: TGTGCCAGCAGTTTAGGCCGGGACAGGGCCACTGAAGCTTTCTTT.

This chain connects TRBV7-2 to TRBJ2-1; 11 bases agree with TRBD2. Germline V gene data show CDR1 as SGHTA and CDR2 as FQGNSA. The trim removed 1 base at V and 8 bases at J, leaving 4 bases unmatched. CDR3 length: 15 residues. As DNA, the CDR3 is TGTGCCAGCAGCTTAGAGACTAGCGGGGCGTATGAGCAGTTCTTC. Its translation is CASSLETSGAYEQFF.

The chain joins TRBV6-5 to TRBJ1-5; no reliable D call. Deletions cut 4 bases from V and 5 bases from J, with 9 bases between. This CDR3 is built from 13 residues. Germline loops: CDR1 MNHEY, CDR2 SVGAGI. DNA for the CDR3: TGTGCCAGCAGTTCATGGCCTCATCAGCCCCAGCATTTT. This codes for CASSSWPHQPQHF.

The gene calls are TRBV30 and TRBJ2-1, with TRBD2 matching over 9 bases. This CDR3 is 16 amino acids long. V dropped 2 bases and J dropped 6; count of bases not matched to a gene: 11. The germline gives CDR1 GTSNPN, CDR2 SVGIG (reference sequence). CDR3 sequence reads: CAWSFGTSRIGNEQFF. Here the CDR3 DNA reads TGTGCCTGGAGTTTCGGGACTAGCCGTATAGGCAATGAGCAGTTCTTC.

This clone was counted once. The J gene is TRBJ1-1, the V gene TRBV2, with D perhaps TRBD1 (5 bases). The CDR3 loop spans 11 amino acids. CDR1 is SNHLY, CDR2 FYNNEI, per germline. The V and J ends lost 6 bases and 4 bases respectively, with 6 bases between them. CDR3 in DNA: TGTGCCAGCAGGGACATCACTGAAGCTTTCTTT. Protein product: CASRDITEAFF.

The V call is TRBV28, the J call TRBJ1-4; 9 bases are shared with TRBD1. Germline CDR1 MDHEN, CDR2 SYDVKM. The CDR3 covers 14 residues. V gave up 5 bases and J gave up 5 bases; unmatched junction bases: 3. The CDR3 loop reads CASSEDRGNEKLFF. The CDR3, as DNA: TGTGCCAGCAGTGAGGACAGGGGCAATGAAAAACTGTTTTTT.